The 9 T cell receptor beta chains presented below share a single source sample, sequenced in a study of cytomegalovirus exposure and HLA in healthy donors. TCRdb's table, derived via immunoSEQ multiplex PCR, lists solely in-frame clones and lacks some. Seen here are roughly 150,000 clones, about 89% observed once, and the top ten hold about 3.5%. Sequenced sample: PBMCs. The source of these receptors is a woman aged 18-29 years in good health and CMV-seropositive.

The chain recombines TRBV14 with TRBJ2-1; 7 nucleotides line up with TRBD2. J was trimmed by 6 bases and V by 6 bases; bases with no gene match: 8. CDR3 length: 14 residues. Germline CDR1 is SGHDN and CDR2 is FVKESK. The CDR3 sequence: CASSSAGVANEQFF. The CDR3 coding sequence is TGTGCCAGCAGTTCTGCGGGAGTTGCCAATGAGCAGTTCTTC.

The chain carries TRBV9 and TRBJ1-2; D unclear. V shed 0 bases and J shed 7 bases, with 13 bases lying between them. Germline CDR1 reads SGDLS; CDR2 reads YYNGEE. This CDR3 contains 14 residues. This CDR3 reads CASSVEHRSGGYTF. In DNA form, the CDR3 reads TGTGCCAGCAGCGTAGAGCACCGTTCTGGTGGCTACACCTTC.

V and J are TRBV4-1 and TRBJ1-3; 9 nucleotides agree with TRBD1. CDR1 is MGHRA, CDR2 YSYEKL, per germline. The CDR3 length is 16 residues. With 5 bases clipped from V and 2 bases from J, the junction kept 7 bases outside the gene matches. The CDR3: CASSGTGGPPGNTIYF. The CDR3 DNA is TGCGCCAGCAGCGGAACAGGGGGCCCACCTGGAAACACCATATATTTT.

V is TRBV30 and J is TRBJ1-5, with D unclear. This CDR3 contains 12 residues. V gave up 7 bases and J gave up 4 bases, with 11 bases separating them. Germline assignment: CDR1 GTSNPN and CDR2 SVGIG (reference sequence). The CDR3, as DNA: TGTGCCTCCGGGTCACCTAATCAGCCCCAGCATTTT. This codes for CASGSPNQPQHF.

The chain recombines TRBV4-2 with TRBJ2-7; 7 bases fit TRBD2. Germline CDR1 reads LGHNA; CDR2 reads YNFKEQ. V dropped 4 bases and J dropped 3; count of bases not matched to a gene: 9. The CDR3 runs 15 residues. In DNA, the CDR3 is TGTGCCAGCAGCCCCTGGACTAGTGGCGGCTACGAGCAGTACTTC. This translates into CASSPWTSGGYEQYF.

This sequence joins TRBV9 and TRBJ2-1, with TRBD2 matching 11 bases. Germline V gene sequence: CDR1 SGDLS, CDR2 YYNGEE. With 0 bases clipped from V and 0 bases from J, the junction kept 11 bases outside the gene matches. The CDR3 runs 20 residues. CDR3 region: CASSVGIASGRLSSYNEQFF. The CDR3, as DNA: TGTGCCAGCAGCGTAGGAATTGCTAGCGGGAGGCTGAGCTCCTACAATGAGCAGTTCTTC.

V usage is TRBV6-1 and J usage is TRBJ1-5, with D unresolved. The V gene lost 5 bases and the J gene lost 5 bases, with 13 bases spanning the gap. This CDR3 spans 14 amino acids. Germline V gene sequence: CDR1 MNHNS, CDR2 SASEGT. The CDR3 coding sequence is TGTGCCAGCAGTCCTTATTATCCCCATCAGCCCCAGCATTTT. Amino acids: CASSPYYPHQPQHF.

This chain uses TRBV27 with TRBJ1-1, with 8 bases fitting TRBD1. After removal of 6 bases from V and 11 bases from J, the junction contained 5 bases not matched to a gene. Germline V gene data show CDR1 as MNHEY and CDR2 as SMNVEV (reference sequence). The CDR3 consists of 11 residues. The CDR3 loop reads CASSEQGEAFF. CDR3 nucleotide sequence: TGTGCCAGCAGCGAACAGGGGGAGGCTTTCTTT.

The chain links TRBV28 to TRBJ2-7; TRBD2 agrees at 12 bases. The germline CDR1 and CDR2 sequences are MDHEN and SYDVKM. The CDR3 is made up of 18 amino acids. J lost 9 bases, V lost 6 bases, and 21 bases had no gene match. The CDR3 reads CASSHRRTSGKGRVGQYF. The CDR3 DNA reads TGTGCCAGCAGCCACCGCCGGACTAGCGGGAAGGGAAGGGTCGGGCAGTACTTC.